This T cell receptor beta chain came from a study of blood T cell repertoires in COVID-19. Study-level information: In each case, the material was cDNA or gDNA derived from T cells, B-cell-depleted T cells, or PBMCs.

V was pared by 3 bases and J by 7 bases, with 9 bases of the junction left unmatched. The CDR3 is 15 residues long. Germline CDR1 is SEHNR and CDR2 is FQNEAQ (reference sequence). As originally analysed: Estimation of nucleated cell counts was performed using reference gene primer amplification. The table came from immunoSEQ multiplex PCR; TCRdb's copy has only in-frame clones and leaves some out. The V and J calls and clone size come from that table; D and trimming were worked out from the DNA. The data hold roughly 82,000 clones, with more than 75% observed a single time. The sample was peripheral blood. This sequence originates from a man in his sixties with acute or convalescent COVID-19. The chain couples TRBV7-9 to TRBJ1-2; 9 bases map to TRBD1. CDR3 amino acids: CASSFALQGAIGYTF. For the CDR3, the DNA is TGTGCCAGCAGCTTCGCCCTACAGGGGGCAATTGGCTACACCTTC.